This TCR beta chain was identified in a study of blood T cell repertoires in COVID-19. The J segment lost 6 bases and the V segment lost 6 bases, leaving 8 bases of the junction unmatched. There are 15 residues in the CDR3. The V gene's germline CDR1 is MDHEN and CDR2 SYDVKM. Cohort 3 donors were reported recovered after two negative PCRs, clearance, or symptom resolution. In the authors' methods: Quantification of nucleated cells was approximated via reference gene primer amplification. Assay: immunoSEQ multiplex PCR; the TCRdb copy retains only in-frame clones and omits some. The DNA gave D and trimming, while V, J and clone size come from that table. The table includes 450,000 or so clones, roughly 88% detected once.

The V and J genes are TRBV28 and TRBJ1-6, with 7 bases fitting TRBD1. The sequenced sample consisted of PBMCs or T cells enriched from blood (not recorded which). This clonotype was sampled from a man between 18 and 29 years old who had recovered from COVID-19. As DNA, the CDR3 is TGTGCCAGCAGAATCCGGACAGGAGCTAATTCACCCCTCCACTTT. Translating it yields CASRIRTGANSPLHF.